This record covers a single TCR beta chain. The authors' processing: The authors estimated nucleated cell counts from reference gene primer amplification. This table comes from immunoSEQ multiplex PCR, and its TCRdb copy is limited to in-frame clones, with some not included. V, J and clone size were drawn from that table, and D and trimming were deduced from the DNA. The table lists approximately 150,000 clones, around 87% of them singletons, with about two fifths in the top ten. The sample originates from a study of blood T cell repertoires in COVID-19. Study-level background: Collection of acute and convalescent COVID-19 samples took place in the United States, Italy and Spain. The cDNA or gDNA used as material had been derived from T cells, B-cell-depleted T cells, or PBMCs.

V lost 6 bases, J lost 4 bases, and 13 bases stayed unmatched. The CDR3 has 16 amino acids. Germline V gene sequence: CDR1 SGDLS, CDR2 YYNGEE. Specimen: peripheral blood. The V call is TRBV9, the J call TRBJ2-1; 7 positions match TRBD2. The sequence was collected from a man aged 50 to 60 who had recovered from COVID-19. The CDR3 reads CASTRSGGVHYNEQFF. The CDR3 DNA reads TGTGCCAGCACCCGAAGTGGGGGGGTACATTACAATGAGCAGTTCTTC.